The 29 T cell receptor beta chains below were found in one sample sequenced in a study of cytomegalovirus exposure and HLA in healthy donors. Amplification used 60 Vbeta primers and 13 Jbeta primers. Clones were sequenced by immunoSEQ multiplex PCR, and TCRdb holds only the in-frame ones, with some missing. This table has over 200,000 clones, 85% to 90% appearing once. The sequenced material came from PBMCs. These receptors all stem from a human donor in good health.

V usage is TRBV5-1 and J usage is TRBJ1-2; the D is unclear. Germline CDR1 reads SGHRS; CDR2 reads YFSETQ. The V gene lost 2 bases and the J gene lost 5 bases, with 13 bases spanning the gap. This CDR3 region has 14 residues. The CDR3 is CASSFSNPSYGYTF. CDR3 bases: TGCGCCAGCAGCTTCAGTAACCCTTCTTATGGCTACACCTTC. Using reference TRBV5-1 and TRBJ1-2 for the parts outside the CDR3, the full variable domain is KAGVTQTPRYLIKTRGQQVTLSCSPISGHRSVSWYQQTPGQGLQFLFEYFSETQRNKGNFPGRFSGRQFSNSRSEMNVSTLELGDSALYLCASSFSNPSYGYTFGSGTRLTVV.

The V and J genes are TRBV11-2 and TRBJ2-1; 8 bases are a match to TRBD2. The CDR3 extends over 12 amino acids. V shed 5 bases and J 9 bases; nucleotides not matched to a gene: 3. The germline V gene has CDR1 SGHAT and CDR2 FQNNGV. The DNA for the CDR3 is TGTGCCAGCAGCCTTAGCGGGATTGAGCAGTTCTTC. This codes for CASSLSGIEQFF.

Comments on this clone: The sample contains more than one DNA sequence encoding this CDR3. For the CDR3, the DNA is TGTGCCAGCAGCTTACTAGCGGGAGGGGGCTACAATGAGCAGTTCTTC. This gives the protein CASSLLAGGGYNEQFF. The rearrangement joins TRBV7-2 to TRBJ2-1, with 12 bases fitting TRBD2. The V and J ends lost 2 bases and 3 bases, in that order; junction bases with no gene match: 2. The CDR3 is 16 amino acids. Germline lookup yields CDR1 SGHTA and CDR2 FQGNSA.

V usage is TRBV5-1 and J usage is TRBJ2-7, with TRBD1 matching over 7 bases. This CDR3 region has 16 residues. Germline-derived CDR1 and CDR2 are SGHRS and YFSETQ. Losses at the gene ends were 2 bases for V and 0 bases for J; bases not matched to a gene: 8. The CDR3 DNA sequence: TGCGCCAGCAGCTTCTTGACAGGGTCGGCCTCCTACGAGCAGTACTTC. Translated, it gives CASSFLTGSASYEQYF.

This chain links TRBV5-1 with TRBJ2-5, with 12 bases aligning to TRBD1. V lost 4 bases, J lost 2 bases, and 9 bases stayed unmatched. The length of the CDR3 is 17 residues. Per the germline V gene, CDR1 is SGHRS and CDR2 is YFSETQ. The CDR3 here is CASSQGQGAFGQETQYF. For the CDR3, the DNA is TGCGCCAGCAGCCAGGGACAGGGGGCGTTTGGGCAAGAGACCCAGTACTTC.

The chain employs TRBV5-1 and TRBJ2-1; TRBD2 might be the D (5 bases). From germline, CDR1 is SGHRS and CDR2 YFSETQ. V was trimmed by 2 bases and J by 0 bases, leaving 15 bases between them. The CDR3 is 17 residues long. CDR3 DNA sequence: TGCGCCAGCAGCTTTCTTCCTAGCTCGGTCTCCTACAATGAGCAGTTCTTC. It yields the protein CASSFLPSSVSYNEQFF.

This sequence joins TRBV5-1 and TRBJ2-1; TRBD2 aligns across 8 bases. CDR1 and CDR2 (germline): SGHRS, YFSETQ. J lost 3 bases, V lost 5 bases, and 7 bases had no gene match. The CDR3 loop spans 15 amino acids. CDR3 coding DNA: TGCGCCAGCAGGCAAGCGGGAGTAATCTACAATGAGCAGTTCTTC. It yields the protein CASRQAGVIYNEQFF.

The J gene is TRBJ1-5, the V gene TRBV11-2; no firm D call. The CDR3 loop spans 17 amino acids. Trimming left V 5 bases short and J 1 base short, with 18 bases between. CDR1 and CDR2 (germline): SGHAT, FQNNGV. The CDR3 region is CASSPSVSSPSNQPQHF. Written as DNA, the CDR3 is TGTGCCAGCAGCCCGTCGGTAAGTAGTCCGAGCAATCAGCCCCAGCATTTT.

The V gene is TRBV7-9, the J gene TRBJ2-3; 7 bases are shared with TRBD2. The CDR3 is made up of 15 amino acids. CDR1 SEHNR and CDR2 FQNEAQ come from the germline V gene (reference sequence). V was pared by 1 base and J by 6 bases, with 7 bases of the junction left unmatched. CDR3 region: CASSLGSGEGDTQYF. For the CDR3, the DNA is TGTGCCAGCAGCTTAGGATCGGGGGAGGGCGATACGCAGTATTTT.

This clone was seen a few times. This CDR3 is CASSLGLAGGYNEQFF. DNA for the CDR3: TGTGCCAGCAGCTTGGGGCTAGCGGGAGGATACAATGAGCAGTTCTTC. V and J are TRBV11-3 and TRBJ2-1; 11 nucleotides align to TRBD2. Trimming took 3 bases from V and 4 from J; bases not matched to a gene: 5. Looked up from germline, CDR1 is SGHNT and CDR2 is YENEEA. This CDR3 is 16 amino acids long.

The rearrangement links TRBV15 to TRBJ1-2; TRBD1 agrees at 9 bases. This CDR3 region has 16 residues. The trim removed 4 bases at V and 2 bases at J, leaving 8 bases unmatched. CDR1 and CDR2 from the germline V gene are LNHNV and YYDKDF (reference sequence). The CDR3 is CATSKGQGIANYGYTF. For the CDR3, the DNA is TGTGCCACCAGCAAAGGACAGGGGATTGCCAACTATGGCTACACCTTC.

This clone was detected only once. CDR3 nucleotide sequence: TGTGCCAGCAGCCCGGGTAGGGCTAGCGGAAATTACGAGCAGTACTTC. Translated, it gives CASSPGRASGNYEQYF. The chain is built from TRBV11-2 and TRBJ2-7; 7 bases are a match to TRBD2. There are 16 residues in the CDR3. The trim removed 5 bases at V and 4 bases at J, leaving 14 bases unmatched. Per germline, CDR1 SGHAT and CDR2 FQNNGV.

The chain combines TRBV7-9 with TRBJ1-2; 7 bases agree with TRBD1. With 3 bases clipped from V and 8 bases from J, the junction kept 6 bases outside the gene matches. Per the germline V gene, CDR1 is SEHNR and CDR2 is FQNEAQ (reference sequence). The CDR3 sequence is 13 residues long. CDR3 sequence: CASSFPQGLGYTF. CDR3 coding DNA: TGTGCCAGCAGCTTTCCACAGGGGCTAGGCTACACCTTC.

V and J are TRBV29-1 and TRBJ2-1; a weak D match, TRBD2 (6 bases). Germline CDR1 is SQVTM and CDR2 is ANQGSEA. The CDR3 extends over 13 amino acids. The V and J ends lost 6 bases and 12 bases respectively, with 21 bases between them. The CDR3 protein is CSVRETSFGGQFF. CDR3 bases: TGCAGCGTCCGGGAGACTAGTTTCGGGGGGCAGTTCTTC.

The V and J genes are TRBV4-3 and TRBJ2-1, with 13 bases fitting TRBD2. CDR3 length equals 16 residues. Looked up from germline, CDR1 is LGHNA and CDR2 is YSLEER. Trimming removed 2 bases from V and 7 bases from J; junction bases left unmatched: 5. CDR3 in amino acids: CASSQPGLAGANEQFF. CDR3 DNA sequence: TGCGCCAGCAGCCAACCAGGACTAGCGGGAGCTAATGAGCAGTTCTTC.

The chain joins TRBV11-2 to TRBJ2-5; D is ambiguous. V was pared by 1 base and J by 5 bases, with 8 bases between. The CDR3 consists of 13 residues. Germline V gene sequence: CDR1 SGHAT, CDR2 FQNNGV. The CDR3 sequence is CASSLVPMETQYF. CDR3 nucleotides: TGTGCCAGCAGCTTAGTTCCAATGGAGACCCAGTACTTC.

The gene calls are TRBV28 and TRBJ1-1; TRBD1 aligns across 7 bases. Germline assignment: CDR1 MDHEN and CDR2 SYDVKM. V was pared by 8 bases and J by 5 bases, with 14 bases of the junction left unmatched. The CDR3 has 15 residues. CDR3 bases: TGTGCCAGCCCTCCCCCGACAGGGAAGGAAACTGAAGCTTTCTTT. It specifies CASPPPTGKETEAFF.

This clone was seen a few times. Here the CDR3 reads CASSALSIDSGEARPNEKLFF. The CDR3 DNA sequence: TGTGCCAGCAGTGCGTTGTCTATCGATTCGGGGGAGGCACGACCCAATGAAAAACTGTTTTTT. This chain links TRBV27 with TRBJ1-4, with D possibly being TRBD1 (5 bases). This CDR3 has 21 amino acids. V was trimmed by 5 bases and J by 5 bases, leaving 33 bases between them. Per the germline V gene, CDR1 is MNHEY and CDR2 is SMNVEV (reference sequence).

This clone was detected only once. The V and J genes are TRBV5-8 and TRBJ2-1; D remains unclear. V was clipped by 2 bases and J by 0 bases, with 9 bases between them. Germline CDR1 SGHTS, CDR2 YDEGEE. This CDR3 comprises 15 residues. CDR3 residues: CASSFARGSYNEQFF. In nucleotides, the CDR3 is TGTGCCAGCAGCTTTGCGAGAGGCTCCTACAATGAGCAGTTCTTC.

The gene calls are TRBV15 and TRBJ2-2; 10 positions agree with TRBD1. This CDR3 has 17 amino acids. Per the germline V gene, CDR1 is LNHNV and CDR2 is YYDKDF (reference sequence). V shed 0 bases, J shed 5 bases, and the junction held 6 bases outside the gene matches. CDR3 DNA: TGTGCCACCAGCAGAGATCTGGACAGGGGGGAAACCGGGGAGCTGTTTTTT. This codes for CATSRDLDRGETGELFF. The whole variable domain, filled in from reference TRBV15 and TRBJ2-2, reads DAMVIQNPRYQVTQFGKPVTLSCSQTLNHNVMYWYQQKSSQAPKLLFHYYDKDFNNEADTPDNFQSRRPNTSFCFLDIRSPGLGDTAMYLCATSRDLDRGETGELFFGEGSRLTVL.

A few counts support this clone. V is TRBV7-2 and J is TRBJ2-5; tentatively, D is TRBD1 (7 bases). The V end lost 4 bases, the J end lost 5 bases, and 20 bases lay between the germline ends. Per the germline V gene, CDR1 is SGHTA and CDR2 is FQGNSA. This CDR3 contains 16 residues. CDR3 sequence: CASSSRTGLRGETQYF. In DNA, the CDR3 is TGTGCCAGCAGCTCTCGAACGGGACTCAGGGGGGAGACCCAGTACTTC.

V usage is TRBV5-1 and J usage is TRBJ2-7, with 9 bases fitting TRBD1. The V gene's germline CDR1 is SGHRS and CDR2 YFSETQ. The CDR3 consists of 13 residues. With 4 bases clipped from V and 7 bases from J, the junction kept 6 bases outside the gene matches. CDR3 protein: CASSLGQGGEQYF. Written as DNA, the CDR3 is TGCGCCAGCAGCCTGGGACAGGGTGGTGAGCAGTACTTC. Supplemented by reference TRBV5-1 and TRBJ2-7, the full variable domain reads KAGVTQTPRYLIKTRGQQVTLSCSPISGHRSVSWYQQTPGQGLQFLFEYFSETQRNKGNFPGRFSGRQFSNSRSEMNVSTLELGDSALYLCASSLGQGGEQYFGPGTRLTVT.

The V call is TRBV18, the J call TRBJ2-7; 12 bases agree with TRBD2. V dropped 6 bases and J dropped 6; count of bases not matched to a gene: 9. There are 15 residues in the CDR3. Germline V CDR1 and CDR2: KGHSH, LQKENI. In nucleotides, the CDR3 is TGTGCCAGCTCCCAAACTAGCGGGGGGACCCTCGAGCAGTACTTC. Translated, it gives CASSQTSGGTLEQYF. The whole variable domain, remainder taken from reference TRBV18 and TRBJ2-7, is NAGVMQNPRHLVRRRGQEARLRCSPMKGHSHVYWYRQLPEEGLKFMVYLQKENIIDESGMPKERFSAEFPKEGPSILRIQQVVRGDSAAYFCASSQTSGGTLEQYFGPGTRLTVT.

This clone was counted a single time. The chain carries TRBV5-1 and TRBJ1-3; D call uncertain. The CDR3 spans 15 residues. Germline assignment: CDR1 SGHRS and CDR2 YFSETQ. The V and J ends lost 5 bases and 0 bases respectively, with 12 bases between them. Here the CDR3 reads CASSVEPGSGNTIYF. DNA for the CDR3: TGCGCCAGCAGTGTGGAACCGGGCTCTGGAAACACCATATATTTT.

The chain is built from TRBV27 and TRBJ1-5; D gene unclear. The germline V gene encodes CDR1 MNHEY and CDR2 SMNVEV (reference sequence). The length of the CDR3 is 15 residues. The V and J ends lost 0 bases and 7 bases respectively, with 13 bases between them. As DNA, the CDR3 is TGTGCCAGCAGTTTATCGAGTGACTTGCGGCAGCCCCAGCATTTT. Its protein product is CASSLSSDLRQPQHF.

This chain joins TRBV7-9 and TRBJ2-7, with TRBD1 as a possible D gene (6 bases). Trimming removed 3 bases from V and 2 bases from J, with 14 bases in between. The CDR3 contains 15 residues. Germline CDR1 reads SEHNR; CDR2 reads FQNEAQ (reference sequence). The DNA for the CDR3 is TGTGCCAGCAGCTTCAGTGACAGGACAGCCTACGAGCAGTACTTC. This translates into CASSFSDRTAYEQYF.

The chain links TRBV9 to TRBJ2-1; 7 nucleotides line up with TRBD2. The CDR3 runs 16 residues. Germline loops: CDR1 SGDLS, CDR2 YYNGEE. V lost 4 bases and J lost 3; bases outside the gene matches: 10. DNA of the CDR3: TGTGCCAGCAGCCCTATGAGCGGGACCCACTACAATGAGCAGTTCTTC. Its translation is CASSPMSGTHYNEQFF.

The chain recombines TRBV4-3 with TRBJ1-5; no reliable D call. V gave up 3 bases and J gave up 0 bases, with 6 bases separating them. CDR3 length equals 14 residues. Germline CDR1 reads LGHNA; CDR2 reads YSLEER. The CDR3 loop is CASSQTLSNQPQHF. As DNA, the CDR3 is TGCGCCAGCAGCCAGACACTTAGCAATCAGCCCCAGCATTTT.

This clone was picked up one time. CDR3 nucleotides: TGTGCCAGCACCCCCCGGCGGGTTGTTGGGGATACGCAGTATTTT. Translation gives CASTPRRVVGDTQYF. The chain uses TRBV7-8 and TRBJ2-3; D may be TRBD2 (5 bases). This CDR3 has 15 residues. V shed 7 bases and J shed 6 bases, with 20 bases lying between them. Germline V lookup: CDR1 SGHVS, CDR2 FQNEAQ. The full variable domain, its missing parts supplied by reference TRBV7-8 and TRBJ2-3, is GAGVSQSPRYKVAKRGQDVALRCDPISGHVSLFWYQQALGQGPEFLTYFQNEAQLDKSGLPSDRFFAERPEGSVSTLKIQRTQQEDSAVYLCASTPRRVVGDTQYFGPGTRLTVL.